This TCR beta chain was identified in a study of T cell responses to AZD1222 COVID-19 vaccine. V was clipped by 4 bases and J by 5 bases; unmatched bases: 5. Germline V gene sequence: CDR1 MNHEY, CDR2 SMNVEV (reference sequence). The CDR3 has 14 amino acids. This clone was seen more than once but under ten times. Its antigen is not known. Study conclusions and caveats: Donors in the cohort were predominantly white British and more often female, and clonal diversity was possibly underestimated. Spike-specific TCR breadth and depth both grew after two AZD1222 doses.

Method: immunoSEQ multiplex PCR; TCRdb's copy keeps in-frame clones and lacks some. The table has around 59,000 clones, approximately 89% seen once. The J gene is TRBJ2-1, the V gene TRBV27; 7 bases match TRBD1. The specimen comprised peripheral blood, sampled 28 days after the second AZD1222 dose. The receptor was isolated from an adult who received the AZD1222 COVID-19 vaccine. CDR3 protein: CASSYPGQHNEQFF. CDR3 nucleotides: TGTGCCAGCAGTTATCCGGGACAGCACAATGAGCAGTTCTTC.